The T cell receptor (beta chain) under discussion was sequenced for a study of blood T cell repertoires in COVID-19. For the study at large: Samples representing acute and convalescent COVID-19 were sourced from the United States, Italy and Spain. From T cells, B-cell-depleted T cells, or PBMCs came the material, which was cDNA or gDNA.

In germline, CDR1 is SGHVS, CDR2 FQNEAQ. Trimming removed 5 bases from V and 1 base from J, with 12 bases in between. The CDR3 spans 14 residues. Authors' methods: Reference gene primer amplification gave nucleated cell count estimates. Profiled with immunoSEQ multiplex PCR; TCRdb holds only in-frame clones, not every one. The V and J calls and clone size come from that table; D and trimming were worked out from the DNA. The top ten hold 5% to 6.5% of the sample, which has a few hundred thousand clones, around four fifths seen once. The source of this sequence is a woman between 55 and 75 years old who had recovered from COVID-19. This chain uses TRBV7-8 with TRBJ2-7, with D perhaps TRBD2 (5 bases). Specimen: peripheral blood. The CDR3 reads CASSARTGSYEQYF. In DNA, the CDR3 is TGTGCCAGCAGCGCCCGGACTGGTTCCTACGAGCAGTACTTC.